The clone carrying this TCR beta chain was counted ten times or more. The junction does not match germline at one end; this may be a read error. Known numbers of the T cell clone KT2 were added to PBMC. Different KT2-to-PBMC ratios were created with a constant PBMC count. These data are taken from a study of quantifying T cell responses using KT2 cells. Study overall: TCR alpha and beta constant-region primers primed reverse transcription of RNA. The second PCR ran as a qPCR until a predetermined fluorescence threshold was reached.

A single-stranded UMI oligo with SP2 sequence was ligated to cDNA 3' ends. First-round PCR used three to four cycles and beta primers RC1.1 and RC1.2 covering TRBC1 and TRBC2. TCR alpha and beta chains were handled separately starting at the second PCR. TCRdb re-called the UMI-ligation and nested PCR reads through MiXCR, storing one row per CDR3 protein. The data contain around 30,000 distinct CDR3 sequences, 10% of them singletons. The CDR3 is 17 residues long. CDR1 is LGHNA and CDR2 is YNFKEQ in the germline V gene. The sequence was collected from a human donor. Sequenced: PBMCs spiked with cells of the T cell clone KT2. The V gene is TRBV4-2, the J gene TRBJ2-1, with TRBD2 identical over 10 bases. CDR3 sequence reads: CASSQEASGRAYNEQFF. Written as DNA, the CDR3 is TGTGCCAGCAGCCAAGAGGCCAGCGGGAGGGCCTATAATGAGCAGTTCTTC.